The T cell receptor (beta chain) described here comes from a study of Graves' ophthalmopathy and Graves' hyperthyroidism. This CDR3 spans 13 amino acids. The V end was cut by 5 bases, the J end by 5 bases, with 13 bases between. Germline V gene sequence: CDR1 DFQATT, CDR2 SNEGSKA (reference sequence). Scientists amplified the TCR beta CDR3 regions from RNA transcripts. Amplification began with first-round RT-PCR using HTBI primers, then second-round multiplex PCR was performed. TCRdb re-called the multiplex PCR reads with MiXCR, one entry per CDR3 protein. Among hundreds of thousands of distinct CDR3 sequences listed, about a fifth were seen once. This clonotype was recorded many times. No antigen is known for it. Clinicians made diagnoses from clinical symptoms, serum thyroxine, TRAb, thyroid ultrasound and orbital computed tomography. General observations from the study: Built on 13 signatures, a model told ophthalmopathy apart from stable hyperthyroidism with about 85% sensitivity and around 80% specificity. Also, most clonotypes expanded in the thyroid above 0.001 frequency appeared in blood.

The receptor was derived from a woman aged 18-29 years with stable Graves' hyperthyroidism. Some clones in this sample may be carry-over from other donors' samples. The sample comprised peripheral blood. The chain is built from TRBV20-1 and TRBJ1-5, with D uncertain. The CDR3 bases are TGCAGTGCTCGGGAGGTCTCGGATCAGCCCCAGCATTTT. Its translation: CSAREVSDQPQHF.